These 30 T cell receptor beta chains share one sample of origin, sequenced in a study of cytomegalovirus exposure and HLA in healthy donors. It was with 60 Vbeta and 13 Jbeta primers that the PCR ran. Sequencing used immunoSEQ multiplex PCR; TCRdb keeps in-frame clones, though not all of them. The repertoire holds 100,000 to 130,000 clones, with approximately 81% as singletons. Material for sequencing was PBMCs. The receptors were gathered from a man between 25 and 39 years old in good health and CMV-seronegative.

The chain has TRBV30 and TRBJ2-7, with TRBD2 as a possible D gene (5 bases). Between the trimmed V and J ends, which lost 2 bases and 0 bases, there was a span of 17 bases. CDR1 GTSNPN and CDR2 SVGIG come from the germline V gene (reference sequence). This CDR3 is built from 16 residues. The CDR3 is CAWSPKTRGNSYEQYF. The DNA for the CDR3 is TGTGCCTGGAGTCCAAAAACCCGAGGGAACTCCTACGAGCAGTACTTC.

The V call is TRBV20-1, the J call TRBJ2-1; TRBD1 is a possible D gene (6 bases). V shed 5 bases and J shed 8 bases, with 10 bases lying between them. CDR1 is DFQATT, CDR2 SNEGSKA, per germline (reference sequence). This CDR3 contains 11 residues. The chain's CDR3 is CSAYRADEQFF. The CDR3 DNA is TGCAGTGCTTACAGGGCAGATGAGCAGTTCTTC.

The chain carries TRBV30 and TRBJ1-2, with TRBD1 matching 7 bases. J gave up 3 bases and V 5 bases, and 12 bases lay outside the gene matches. The CDR3 covers 15 residues. Germline V CDR1 and CDR2: GTSNPN, SVGIG (reference sequence). The CDR3 DNA reads TGTGCCTGGGGCCATGAATGGGGACAGCACTATGGCTACACCTTC. Translated, it gives CAWGHEWGQHYGYTF.

The V gene is TRBV30, the J gene TRBJ2-2; no firm D call. Germline V gives CDR1 GTSNPN, CDR2 SVGIG (reference sequence). CDR3 size: 14 residues. V was pared by 4 bases and J by 5 bases, with 14 bases between. Here the CDR3 reads CAWTEDPGTGELFF. The CDR3 nucleotides read TGTGCCTGGACCGAAGACCCGGGTACCGGGGAGCTGTTTTTT. Variable domain in full (rest from reference TRBV30 and TRBJ2-2): SQTIHQWPATLVQPVGSPLSLECTVEGTSNPNLYWYRQAAGRGLQLLFYSVGIGQISSEVPQNLSASRPQDRQFILSSKKLLLSDSGFYLCAWTEDPGTGELFFGEGSRLTVL.

The J gene is TRBJ2-7, the V gene TRBV29-1, with 8 nucleotides matching TRBD1. J gave up 7 bases and V 5 bases, and 7 bases lay outside the gene matches. Germline lookup yields CDR1 SQVTM and CDR2 ANQGSEA. There are 12 residues in the CDR3. The CDR3: CSVRTGLGEQYF. As DNA, the CDR3 is TGCAGCGTTCGGACAGGGCTGGGGGAGCAGTACTTC.

This chain uses TRBV5-1 with TRBJ2-7; D is perhaps TRBD2 (6 bases). The CDR3 loop spans 14 amino acids. Germline CDR1 and CDR2: SGHRS and YFSETQ. The germline V and J ends were trimmed by 3 bases and 3 bases, with 13 bases remaining between them. The CDR3 DNA is TGCGCCAGCAGCTCTGGGGGGAGCATCTACGAGCAGTACTTC. This sequence encodes CASSSGGSIYEQYF.

CDR3 sequence: CASSQDTSGRVAGELFF. CDR3 nucleotide sequence: TGCGCCAGCAGCCAAGATACTAGCGGGAGGGTTGCTGGGGAGCTGTTTTTT. The chain links TRBV4-1 to TRBJ2-2; 13 positions agree with TRBD2. The CDR3 runs to 17 residues. Germline CDR1 reads MGHRA; CDR2 reads YSYEKL. V dropped 0 bases and J dropped 8; count of bases not matched to a gene: 6.

As concerns this clone: This sample also contains other DNA sequences that code for the same CDR3. The chain joins TRBV6-1 to TRBJ2-5, with TRBD2 matching over 11 bases. This CDR3 region has 15 residues. The germline V gene encodes CDR1 MNHNS and CDR2 SASEGT. The J segment lost 4 bases and the V segment lost 2 bases, leaving 3 bases of the junction unmatched. CDR3 protein: CASSELAGGPETQYF. DNA of the CDR3: TGTGCCAGCAGTGAATTAGCGGGAGGGCCAGAGACCCAGTACTTC.

J is TRBJ2-7 and V is TRBV5-1; 8 nucleotides align to TRBD1. The junction had 8 bases not matched to a gene; V was cut back by 0 bases and J by 3 bases. This CDR3 contains 16 residues. Germline values: CDR1 SGHRS, CDR2 YFSETQ. Written as DNA, the CDR3 is TGCGCCAGCAGCTTGGCCGTGAACAGGGGGTTCTACGAGCAGTACTTC. This codes for CASSLAVNRGFYEQYF.

This clone was seen only once. V and J are TRBV7-9 and TRBJ2-3; 8 nucleotides agree with TRBD2. The V gene end was trimmed by 5 bases and the J gene end by 2 bases; junction bases not matched to a gene: 3. The CDR3 totals 14 residues. Germline CDR1 and CDR2: SEHNR and FQNEAQ (reference sequence). CDR3 region: CASSGSGVTDTQYF. CDR3 coding DNA: TGTGCCAGCAGCGGTAGCGGGGTCACAGATACGCAGTATTTT.

The chain carries TRBV28 and TRBJ2-7; the D gene is possibly TRBD2 (6 bases). The V and J ends lost 5 bases and 2 bases respectively, with 16 bases between them. CDR1 is MDHEN and CDR2 is SYDVKM in the germline V gene. This CDR3 contains 15 residues. CDR3 nucleotides: TGTGCCAGCAGTCCTGGCGGGGCAGCGGCCTACGAGCAGTACTTC. Translation: CASSPGGAAAYEQYF.

This chain links TRBV2 with TRBJ2-7; 7 nucleotides align to TRBD1. Germline loops: CDR1 SNHLY, CDR2 FYNNEI. The V gene end was trimmed by 6 bases and the J gene end by 6 bases; junction bases not matched to a gene: 8. The CDR3 has 13 amino acids. The CDR3 here is CASRGTAQSEQYF. The CDR3 DNA is TGTGCCAGCAGAGGGACAGCACAAAGCGAGCAGTACTTC.

The genes are TRBV5-8 and TRBJ2-5; tentative D call: TRBD2 (6 bases). Germline lookup yields CDR1 SGHTS and CDR2 YDEGEE. Trimming took 0 bases from V and 12 from J, leaving 12 bases between them. This CDR3 has 12 amino acids. CDR3 sequence (DNA): TGTGCCAGCAGCTTGGAGCCCCCGGGAGAGTACTTC. Translation gives CASSLEPPGEYF.

This rearrangement joins TRBV23-1 to TRBJ1-5; TRBD1 might be the D (6 bases). TRBV23-1 is known as an ORF, though its function is uncertain. CDR3 length equals 15 residues. Trimming pared 2 bases from V and 4 bases from J, leaving 12 bases between. This CDR3 is CASSQLDRLNQPQHF. DNA of the CDR3: TGCGCCAGCAGTCAACTAGACAGGCTTAATCAGCCCCAGCATTTT.

This clone was detected once. The chain uses TRBV29-1 and TRBJ1-2; TRBD1 agrees at 8 bases. The length of the CDR3 is 14 residues. CDR1 and CDR2 from the germline V gene are SQVTM and ANQGSEA. Unmatched junction bases numbered 9, after V lost 1 base and J lost 8 bases. The CDR3 coding sequence is TGCAGCGTTGAAGCCCCGGACAGGGTCAGGGGCTACACCTTC. It encodes CSVEAPDRVRGYTF.

The rearrangement links TRBV5-8 to TRBJ1-5, with 10 bases identical to TRBD1. The CDR3 consists of 15 residues. V lost 4 bases, J lost 4 bases, and 5 bases stayed unmatched. The germline V gene has CDR1 SGHTS and CDR2 YDEGEE. In nucleotides, the CDR3 is TGTGCCAGCAGCAAGGACAGGGGGGGGAATCAGCCCCAGCATTTT. Amino acid sequence: CASSKDRGGNQPQHF.

The chain uses TRBV25-1 and TRBJ2-2; D call uncertain. CDR1 is MGHDK and CDR2 is SYGVNS in the germline V gene. The CDR3 is made up of 11 amino acids. The germline V and J ends were trimmed by 6 bases and 3 bases, with 2 bases remaining between them. DNA of the CDR3: TGTGCCAGCAGCTACACCGGGGAGCTGTTTTTT. Its translation is CASSYTGELFF.

This rearrangement joins TRBV5-1 to TRBJ1-6; 7 nucleotides align to TRBD1. The CDR3 consists of 16 residues. Germline CDR1 SGHRS, CDR2 YFSETQ. Losses at the gene ends were 5 bases for V and 10 bases for J; bases not matched to a gene: 15. The CDR3 coding sequence is TGCGCCAGCAGTCGCGGACAGGCCCCAACGAGGTCACCCCTCCACTTT. This encodes CASSRGQAPTRSPLHF.

This clone showed up just once. The genes are TRBV5-4 and TRBJ1-1, with D perhaps matching TRBD1 (5 bases). V dropped 4 bases and J dropped 1 base, with 11 bases sitting between them. Germline V lookup: CDR1 SGHNT, CDR2 YYREEE (reference sequence). CDR3 length: 14 residues. The CDR3 sequence is CASSPFGGNTEAFF. CDR3 bases: TGTGCCAGCAGCCCTTTCGGGGGGAACACTGAAGCTTTCTTT.

As concerns this clone: The junction departs from germline at one end; a sequencing error may be responsible. The genes are TRBV7-7 and TRBJ1-4; tentatively, D is TRBD1 (5 bases). Germline V CDR1 and CDR2: SSHAT, FNYEAQ (reference sequence). The length of the CDR3 is 13 residues. The CDR3 region is CASIHRGFEKLFF. The CDR3 coding sequence is TGTGCTAGCATCCATCGGGGGTTTGAAAAACTGTTTTTT.

The chain joins TRBV4-1 to TRBJ2-7; 12 bases are a match to TRBD2. CDR1 and CDR2 from the germline V gene are MGHRA and YSYEKL. V shed 1 base, J shed 6 bases, and the junction held 13 bases outside the gene matches. This CDR3 contains 18 residues. The CDR3 loop reads CASSQGPPRTSGKGEQYF. In DNA, the CDR3 is TGCGCCAGCAGCCAAGGACCCCCCCGGACTAGCGGGAAGGGCGAGCAGTACTTC.

This chain uses TRBV6-5 with TRBJ2-3, with D possibly being TRBD2 (6 bases). The germline CDR1 and CDR2 sequences are MNHEY and SVGAGI. This CDR3 region has 12 residues. The germline V and J ends were trimmed by 9 bases and 7 bases, with 14 bases remaining between them. The CDR3: CASWGDQNTQYF. CDR3 nucleotide sequence: TGTGCCAGTTGGGGGGACCAGAATACGCAGTATTTT.

The CDR3 sequence: CASSLKTGGFGNQPQHF. The CDR3, as DNA: TGTGCCAGCAGCTTAAAGACAGGGGGTTTTGGCAATCAGCCCCAGCATTTT. This chain joins TRBV7-8 and TRBJ1-5, with 9 positions matching TRBD1. The CDR3 has 17 amino acids. Trimming took 2 bases from V and 2 from J; bases not matched to a gene: 7. Germline lookup yields CDR1 SGHVS and CDR2 FQNEAQ. Complete variable domain (other parts from reference TRBV7-8 and TRBJ1-5): GAGVSQSPRYKVAKRGQDVALRCDPISGHVSLFWYQQALGQGPEFLTYFQNEAQLDKSGLPSDRFFAERPEGSVSTLKIQRTQQEDSAVYLCASSLKTGGFGNQPQHFGDGTRLSIL.

V and J are TRBV5-4 and TRBJ2-7; 10 bases align to TRBD2. There are 16 residues in the CDR3. V gave up 4 bases and J gave up 3 bases; unmatched junction bases: 10. Germline-derived CDR1 and CDR2 are SGHNT and YYREEE (reference sequence). The CDR3 DNA sequence: TGTGCCAGCAGCCCTAGGACTAGCGGCCGCTACTACGAGCAGTACTTC. Its protein product is CASSPRTSGRYYEQYF.

The chain couples TRBV20-1 to TRBJ2-7; weak D call: TRBD2 (6 bases). There are 11 residues in the CDR3. The V end lost 2 bases, the J end lost 7 bases, and 9 bases lay between the germline ends. Germline assignment: CDR1 DFQATT and CDR2 SNEGSKA (reference sequence). For the CDR3, the DNA is TGCAGTGCTAGACTAGCGAGTGAGCAGTACTTC. Encoded protein: CSARLASEQYF.

The chain couples TRBV29-1 to TRBJ2-5, with a possible D match to TRBD2 (5 bases). The J call is doubtful: the DNA matches TRBJ2-7 better. Germline CDR1 reads SQVTM; CDR2 reads ANQGSEA. The CDR3 is 13 residues long. CDR3 coding DNA: TGCAGCGTTCAAAGGGTGAGGGAAAACGAGCAGTACTTC. This translates into CSVQRVRENEQYF.

V and J are TRBV7-9 and TRBJ1-2, with 10 bases identical to TRBD1. The CDR3 length is 16 residues. Germline V CDR1 and CDR2: SEHNR, FQNEAQ (reference sequence). Unmatched junction bases numbered 7, after V lost 3 bases and J lost 3 bases. CDR3 DNA: TGTGCCAGCAGCTTCCCGGGACAGGGGCCCGACTATGGCTACACCTTC. This sequence encodes CASSFPGQGPDYGYTF. The entire variable domain, with the rest obtained from reference TRBV7-9 and TRBJ1-2, is as follows: DTGVSQNPRHKITKRGQNVTFRCDPISEHNRLYWYRQTLGQGPEFLTYFQNEAQLEKSRLLSDRFSAERPKGSFSTLEIQRTEQGDSAMYLCASSFPGQGPDYGYTFGSGTRLTVV.

The CDR3 protein is CALLPRTSGRGTYEQYF. The CDR3 nucleotides read TGTGCCCTACTACCCCGGACTAGCGGGAGGGGAACCTACGAGCAGTACTTC. This chain links TRBV30 with TRBJ2-7; 15 bases are shared with TRBD2. CDR1 GTSNPN and CDR2 SVGIG come from the germline V gene (reference sequence). The ends lost 8 bases at V and 2 bases at J; junction bases unmatched: 13. This CDR3 has 17 residues.

The rearrangement links TRBV11-2 to TRBJ2-7; D is undetermined. This CDR3 contains 16 residues. The V gene's germline CDR1 is SGHAT and CDR2 FQNNGV. Trimming stripped 0 bases from V and 5 bases from J, with 17 bases between. The CDR3 nucleotides are TGTGCCAGCAGCTTAGAGGGCGCTGCGTTGTTCCACGAGCAGTACTTC. Translation gives CASSLEGAALFHEQYF.

The chain has TRBV30 and TRBJ1-3; TRBD1 matches at 7 bases. Trimming cost V 2 bases and J 0 bases; bases outside gene matches: 7. The CDR3 consists of 16 residues. CDR1 is GTSNPN, CDR2 SVGIG, per germline (reference sequence). The CDR3 sequence: CAWSLGGQISGNTIYF. In nucleotides, the CDR3 is TGTGCCTGGAGTCTAGGGGGACAGATCTCTGGAAACACCATATATTTT.